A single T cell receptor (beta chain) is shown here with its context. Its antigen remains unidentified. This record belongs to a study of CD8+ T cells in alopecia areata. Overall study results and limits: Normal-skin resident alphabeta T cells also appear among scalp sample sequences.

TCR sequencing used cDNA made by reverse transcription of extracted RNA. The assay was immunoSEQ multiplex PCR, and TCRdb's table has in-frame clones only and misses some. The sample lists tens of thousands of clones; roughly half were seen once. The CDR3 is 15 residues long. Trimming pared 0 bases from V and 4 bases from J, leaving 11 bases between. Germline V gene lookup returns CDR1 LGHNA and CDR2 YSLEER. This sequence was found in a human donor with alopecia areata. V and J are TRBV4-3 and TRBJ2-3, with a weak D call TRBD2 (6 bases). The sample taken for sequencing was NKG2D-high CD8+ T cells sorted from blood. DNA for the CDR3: TGCGCCAGCAGCCAAGAATTTGCTAGCGCAGATACGCAGTATTTT. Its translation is CASSQEFASADTQYF.